This T cell receptor beta chain was captured by sequencing in a study of blood T cell repertoires in COVID-19. Clones were read by immunoSEQ multiplex PCR, and TCRdb kept only the in-frame ones, dropping some. The table lists about 270,000 clones, approximately 86% of them singletons. This clonotype originated in a woman aged 18-35 years who had recovered from COVID-19. Sequencing was carried out using PBMCs or T cells enriched from blood (not recorded which).

Here the CDR3 DNA reads TGTGCCTGGAGTGTACGATTAGGAGGGATCTATGGCTACACCTTC. Protein: CAWSVRLGGIYGYTF. The chain uses TRBV30 and TRBJ1-2; D uncertain. V dropped 0 bases and J dropped 4 bases, with 15 bases sitting between them. Germline values: CDR1 GTSNPN, CDR2 SVGIG (reference sequence). The CDR3 consists of 15 residues. Drawing the rest from reference TRBV30 and TRBJ1-2, the complete variable domain is SQTIHQWPATLVQPVGSPLSLECTVEGTSNPNLYWYRQAAGRGLQLLFYSVGIGQISSEVPQNLSASRPQDRQFILSSKKLLLSDSGFYLCAWSVRLGGIYGYTFGSGTRLTVV.